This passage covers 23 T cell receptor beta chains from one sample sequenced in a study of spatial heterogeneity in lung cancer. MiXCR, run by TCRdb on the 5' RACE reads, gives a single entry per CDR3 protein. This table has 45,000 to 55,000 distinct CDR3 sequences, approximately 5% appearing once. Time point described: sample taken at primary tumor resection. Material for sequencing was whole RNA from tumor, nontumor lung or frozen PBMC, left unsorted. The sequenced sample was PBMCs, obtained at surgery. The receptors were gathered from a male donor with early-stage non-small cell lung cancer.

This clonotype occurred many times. The DNA of the CDR3 is TGTGCCAGCTCCGGGACTAGCTCCGATGAGCAGTTCTTC. Protein product: CASSGTSSDEQFF. The chain is built from TRBV18 and TRBJ2-1, with TRBD2 identical over 9 bases. From germline, CDR1 is KGHSH and CDR2 LQKENI. Trimming took 6 bases from V and 8 from J; bases not matched to a gene: 5. The CDR3 is made up of 13 amino acids.

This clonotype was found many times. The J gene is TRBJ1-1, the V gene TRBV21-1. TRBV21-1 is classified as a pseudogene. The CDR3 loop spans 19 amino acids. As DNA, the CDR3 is TGTGCCAGCAGCAAAGAACCAGACCTATACGGGACTGAGGGCACTGAAGCTTTCTTT. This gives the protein CASSKEPDLYGTEGTEAFF.

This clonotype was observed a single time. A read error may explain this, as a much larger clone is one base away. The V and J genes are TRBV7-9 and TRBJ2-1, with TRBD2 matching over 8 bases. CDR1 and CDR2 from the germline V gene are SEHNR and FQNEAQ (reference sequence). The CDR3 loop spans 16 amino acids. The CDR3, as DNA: TGTGCCAGCAGTATGGCGGGAGGATTTTCCTGCAATGAGCAGTTCTTC. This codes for CASSMAGGFSCNEQFF.

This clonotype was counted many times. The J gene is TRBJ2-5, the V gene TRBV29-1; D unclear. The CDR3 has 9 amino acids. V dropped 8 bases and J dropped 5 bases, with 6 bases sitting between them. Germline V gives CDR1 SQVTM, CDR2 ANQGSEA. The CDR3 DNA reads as TGCAGCCTGAGGGAGACCCAGTACTTC. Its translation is CSLRETQYF.

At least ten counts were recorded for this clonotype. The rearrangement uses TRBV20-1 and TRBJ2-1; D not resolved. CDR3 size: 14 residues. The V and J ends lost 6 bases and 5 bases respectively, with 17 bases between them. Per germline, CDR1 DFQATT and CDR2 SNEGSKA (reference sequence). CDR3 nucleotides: TGCAGTGCCGCACCCCGTGGACGGCACAATGAGCAGTTCTTC. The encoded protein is CSAAPRGRHNEQFF.

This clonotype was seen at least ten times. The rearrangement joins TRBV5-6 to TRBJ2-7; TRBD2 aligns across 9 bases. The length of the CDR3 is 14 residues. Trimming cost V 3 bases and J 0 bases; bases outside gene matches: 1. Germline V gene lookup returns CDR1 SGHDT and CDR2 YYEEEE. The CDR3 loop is CASSSSGISYEQYF. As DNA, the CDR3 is TGTGCCAGCAGCTCTAGCGGGATCTCCTACGAGCAGTACTTC.

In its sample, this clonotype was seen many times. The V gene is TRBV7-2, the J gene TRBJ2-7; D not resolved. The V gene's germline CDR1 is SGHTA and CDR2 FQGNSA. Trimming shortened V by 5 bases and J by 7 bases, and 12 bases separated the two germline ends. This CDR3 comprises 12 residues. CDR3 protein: CASSQDRLEQYF. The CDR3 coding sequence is TGTGCCAGCAGCCAGGACCGGTTGGAGCAGTACTTC.

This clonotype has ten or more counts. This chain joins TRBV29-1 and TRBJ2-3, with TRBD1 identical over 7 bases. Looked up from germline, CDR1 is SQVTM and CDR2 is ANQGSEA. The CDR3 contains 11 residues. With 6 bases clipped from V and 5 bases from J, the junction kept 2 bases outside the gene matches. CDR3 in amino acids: CSVQGIDTQYF. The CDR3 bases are TGCAGCGTACAGGGGATAGATACGCAGTATTTT.

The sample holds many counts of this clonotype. This chain's CDR3 is CASSSGHGPYEQYF. CDR3 coding DNA: TGTGCCAGCTCATCGGGCCACGGCCCGTACGAGCAGTACTTC. The chain is built from TRBV18 and TRBJ2-7; no clear D gene. Germline CDR1 is KGHSH and CDR2 is LQKENI. There are 14 residues in the CDR3. V shed 5 bases and J shed 4 bases, with 15 bases lying between them.

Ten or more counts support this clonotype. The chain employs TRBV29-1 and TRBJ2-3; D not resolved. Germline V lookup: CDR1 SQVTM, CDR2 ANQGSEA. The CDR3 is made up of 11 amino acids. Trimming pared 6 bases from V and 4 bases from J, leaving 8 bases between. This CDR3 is CSVQKADTQYF. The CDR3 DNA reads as TGCAGCGTACAAAAGGCAGATACGCAGTATTTT.

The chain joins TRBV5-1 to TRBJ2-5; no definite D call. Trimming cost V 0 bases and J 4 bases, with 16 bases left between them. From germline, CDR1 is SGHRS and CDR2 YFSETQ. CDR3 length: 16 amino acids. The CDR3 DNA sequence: TGCGCCAGCAGCTTGGGGTCCTCACCTAACCTAGAGACCCAGTACTTC. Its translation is CASSLGSSPNLETQYF.

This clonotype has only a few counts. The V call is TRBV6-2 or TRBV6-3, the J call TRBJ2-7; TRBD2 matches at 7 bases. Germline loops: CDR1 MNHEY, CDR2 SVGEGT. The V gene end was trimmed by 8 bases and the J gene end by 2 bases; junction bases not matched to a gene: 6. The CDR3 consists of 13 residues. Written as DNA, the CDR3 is TGTGCCAGCGGAATCGCGGGAGCCTACGAGCAGTACTTC. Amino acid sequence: CASGIAGAYEQYF.

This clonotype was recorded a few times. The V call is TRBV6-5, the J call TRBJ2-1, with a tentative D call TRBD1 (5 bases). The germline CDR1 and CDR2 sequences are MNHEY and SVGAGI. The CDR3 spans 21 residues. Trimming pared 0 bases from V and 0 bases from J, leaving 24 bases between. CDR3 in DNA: TGTGCCAGCAGTTACTCCCCTTACTCGACAGCCGAGGAGTACTCCTACAATGAGCAGTTCTTC. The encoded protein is CASSYSPYSTAEEYSYNEQFF.

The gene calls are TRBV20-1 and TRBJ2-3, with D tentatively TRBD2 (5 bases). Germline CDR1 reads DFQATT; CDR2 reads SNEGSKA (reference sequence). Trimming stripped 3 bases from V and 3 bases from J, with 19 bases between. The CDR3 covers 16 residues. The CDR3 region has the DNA TGCAGTGCTAGCCCCAGCCGGCCACAGCGGACAGATACGCAGTATTTT. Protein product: CSASPSRPQRTDTQYF.

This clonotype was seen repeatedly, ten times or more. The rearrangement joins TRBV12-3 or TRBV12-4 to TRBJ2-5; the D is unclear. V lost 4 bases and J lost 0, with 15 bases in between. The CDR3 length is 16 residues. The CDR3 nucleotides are TGTGCCAGCAGTTCCCACCTGGCGCAGCACCAAGAGACCCAGTACTTC. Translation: CASSSHLAQHQETQYF.

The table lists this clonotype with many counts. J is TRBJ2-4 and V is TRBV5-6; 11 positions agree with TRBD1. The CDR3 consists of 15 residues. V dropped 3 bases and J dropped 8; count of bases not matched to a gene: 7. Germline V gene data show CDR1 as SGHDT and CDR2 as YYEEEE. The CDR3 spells CASSSGQGAWDIQYF. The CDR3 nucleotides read TGTGCCAGCAGCTCCGGACAGGGGGCTTGGGACATTCAGTACTTC.

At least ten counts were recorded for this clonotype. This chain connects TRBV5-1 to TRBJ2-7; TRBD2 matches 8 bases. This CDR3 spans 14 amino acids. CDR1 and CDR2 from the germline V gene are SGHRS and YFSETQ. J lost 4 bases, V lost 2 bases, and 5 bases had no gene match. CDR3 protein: CASSFVTSGYEQYF. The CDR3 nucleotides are TGCGCCAGCAGCTTTGTTACTAGCGGATACGAGCAGTACTTC.

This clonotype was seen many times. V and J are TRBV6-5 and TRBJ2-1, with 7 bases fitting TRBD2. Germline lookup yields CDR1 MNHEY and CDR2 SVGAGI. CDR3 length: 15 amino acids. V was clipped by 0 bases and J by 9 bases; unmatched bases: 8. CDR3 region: CASSYSGLSKVEQFF. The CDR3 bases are TGTGCCAGCAGTTACTCGGGACTAAGCAAGGTTGAGCAGTTCTTC.

CDR3 residues: CSVGASSYNEQFF. In DNA, the CDR3 is TGCAGCGTTGGGGCTAGTTCCTACAATGAGCAGTTCTTC. The V gene is TRBV29-1, the J gene TRBJ2-1; no clear D. Germline V lookup: CDR1 SQVTM, CDR2 ANQGSEA. The CDR3 has 13 amino acids. V lost 4 bases to trimming and J lost 1 base, with 8 bases between them.

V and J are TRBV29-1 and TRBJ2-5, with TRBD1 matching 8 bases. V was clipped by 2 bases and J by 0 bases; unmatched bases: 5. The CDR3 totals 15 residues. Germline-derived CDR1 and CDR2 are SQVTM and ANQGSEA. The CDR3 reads CSVEKGTGYQETQYF. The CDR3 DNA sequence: TGCAGCGTTGAAAAAGGGACAGGATACCAAGAGACCCAGTACTTC. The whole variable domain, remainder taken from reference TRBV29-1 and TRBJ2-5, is SAVISQKPSRDICQRGTSLTIQCQVDSQVTMMFWYRQQPGQSLTLIATANQGSEATYESGFVIDKFPISRPNLTFSTLTVSNMSPEDSSIYLCSVEKGTGYQETQYFGPGTRLLVL.

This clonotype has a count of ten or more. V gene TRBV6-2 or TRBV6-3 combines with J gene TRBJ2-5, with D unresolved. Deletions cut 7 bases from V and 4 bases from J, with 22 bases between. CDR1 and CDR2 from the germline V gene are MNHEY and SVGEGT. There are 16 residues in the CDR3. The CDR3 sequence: CASMARALELGETQYF. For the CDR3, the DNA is TGTGCCAGCATGGCCAGAGCCTTGGAGCTCGGAGAGACCCAGTACTTC.

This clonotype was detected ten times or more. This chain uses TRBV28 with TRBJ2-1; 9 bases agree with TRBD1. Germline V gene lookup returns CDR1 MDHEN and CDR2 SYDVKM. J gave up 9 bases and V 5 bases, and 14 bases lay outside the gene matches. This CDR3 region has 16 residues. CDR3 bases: TGTGCCAGCAGTCCCACCTGGACAGGGGATCGCGGTGAGCAGTTCTTC. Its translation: CASSPTWTGDRGEQFF.

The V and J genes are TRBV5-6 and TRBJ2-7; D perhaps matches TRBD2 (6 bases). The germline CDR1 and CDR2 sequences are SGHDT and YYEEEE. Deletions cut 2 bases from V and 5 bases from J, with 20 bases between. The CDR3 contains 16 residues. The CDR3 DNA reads TGTGCCAGCAGCTTAGTCCCCACTAGCTCGGCCCACGAGCAGTACTTC. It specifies CASSLVPTSSAHEQYF.